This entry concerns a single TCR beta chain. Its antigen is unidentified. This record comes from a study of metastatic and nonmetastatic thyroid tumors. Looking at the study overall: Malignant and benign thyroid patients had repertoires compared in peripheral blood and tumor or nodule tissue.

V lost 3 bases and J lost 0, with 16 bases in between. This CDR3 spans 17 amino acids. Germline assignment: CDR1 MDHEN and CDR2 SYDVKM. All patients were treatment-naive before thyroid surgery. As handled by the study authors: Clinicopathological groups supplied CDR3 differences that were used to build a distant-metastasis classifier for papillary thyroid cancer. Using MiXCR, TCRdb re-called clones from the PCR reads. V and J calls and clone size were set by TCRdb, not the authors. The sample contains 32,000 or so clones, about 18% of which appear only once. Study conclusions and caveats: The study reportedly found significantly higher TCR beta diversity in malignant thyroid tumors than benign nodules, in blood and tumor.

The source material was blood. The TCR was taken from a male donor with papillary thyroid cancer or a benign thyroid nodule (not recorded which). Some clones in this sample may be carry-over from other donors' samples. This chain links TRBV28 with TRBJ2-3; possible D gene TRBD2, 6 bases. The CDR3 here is CASSLETVGSSTDTQYF. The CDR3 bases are TGTGCCAGCAGTTTGGAGACAGTCGGGAGCAGCACAGATACGCAGTATTTT.